This TCR beta chain appears in the sequencing data of a study of blood T cell repertoires in COVID-19. About the research overall: Donors in the United States, Italy and Spain gave samples during acute or convalescent COVID-19. T cells, B-cell-depleted T cells, or PBMCs supplied cDNA or gDNA.

In the original processing: Amplification with reference gene primers provided the estimates of nucleated cell counts. Clones were read by immunoSEQ multiplex PCR, and TCRdb kept only the in-frame ones, dropping some. V, J and clone size are taken as reported in that table, and D and trimming were inferred from the DNA itself. The repertoire consists of 150,000 to 250,000 clones, with 94% occurring once and the leading ten covering 0.7% to 0.8%. The CDR3 is made up of 14 amino acids. The ends were cut back, 7 bases at V and 0 bases at J, with 12 bases in the middle. Germline V gene lookup returns CDR1 MNHEY and CDR2 SVGAGI. Enrolment of Seattle patients took place during active infection, and they were followed longitudinally.

Input material: peripheral blood. V gene TRBV6-5 combines with J gene TRBJ1-2; D is unclear. The TCR was taken from a young man with COVID-19, enrolled during active disease. As DNA, the CDR3 is TGTGCCAGCACCCTCGATGGAGCTAACTATGGCTACACCTTC. Protein: CASTLDGANYGYTF.